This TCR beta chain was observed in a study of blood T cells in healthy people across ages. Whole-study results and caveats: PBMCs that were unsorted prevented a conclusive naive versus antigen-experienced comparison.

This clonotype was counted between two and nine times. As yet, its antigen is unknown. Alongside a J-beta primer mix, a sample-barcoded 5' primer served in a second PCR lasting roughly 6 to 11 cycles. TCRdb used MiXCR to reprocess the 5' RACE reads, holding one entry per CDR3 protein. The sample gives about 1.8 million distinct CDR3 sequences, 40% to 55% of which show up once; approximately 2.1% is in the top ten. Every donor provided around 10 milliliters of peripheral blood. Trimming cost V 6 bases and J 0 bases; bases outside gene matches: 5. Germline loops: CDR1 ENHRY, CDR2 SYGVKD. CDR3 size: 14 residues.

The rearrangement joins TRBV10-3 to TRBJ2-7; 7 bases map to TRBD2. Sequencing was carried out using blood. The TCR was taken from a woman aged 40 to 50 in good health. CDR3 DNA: TGTGCCATCAGCCTTAGCGGGTTCTCCTACGAGCAGTACTTC. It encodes CAISLSGFSYEQYF.